Listed here are 4 T cell receptor beta chains from one sample, sequenced in a study of T cell changes during pregnancy in multiple sclerosis. Some clones are missing from TCRdb's copy, which holds only in-frame ones; the method was immunoSEQ multiplex PCR. The data show fewer than 85,000 clones, 93% seen once. This specimen consisted of peripheral blood, obtained in the second trimester of pregnancy. The receptors come from a female donor with multiple sclerosis, enrolled in a pregnancy study.

V is TRBV19 and J is TRBJ2-7; 9 nucleotides match TRBD1. CDR1 and CDR2 (germline): LNHDA, SQIVND (reference sequence). V was pared by 5 bases and J by 0 bases, with 8 bases of the junction left unmatched. The CDR3 has 16 amino acids. CDR3 in amino acids: CASSVSGTGLSYEQYF. The DNA of the CDR3 is TGTGCCAGTAGTGTTTCCGGGACAGGGCTCTCCTACGAGCAGTACTTC. Based on the CDR3 plus reference TRBV19 and TRBJ2-7, the full variable domain is DGGITQSPKYLFRKEGQNVTLSCEQNLNHDAMYWYRQDPGQGLRLIYYSQIVNDFQKGDIAEGYSVSREKKESFPLTVTSAQKNPTAFYLCASSVSGTGLSYEQYFGPGTRLTVT.

This chain connects TRBV6-1 to TRBJ2-7; 8 nucleotides match TRBD1. This CDR3 has 15 amino acids. J lost 6 bases, V lost 6 bases, and 13 bases had no gene match. CDR1 is MNHNS, CDR2 SASEGT, per germline. The CDR3: CASSEKGGTGREQYF. CDR3 nucleotide sequence: TGTGCCAGCAGCGAAAAAGGGGGGACAGGTCGCGAGCAGTACTTC.

The V gene is TRBV21-1, the J gene TRBJ1-2. TRBV21-1 is a pseudogene segment. This CDR3 is built from 15 residues. CDR3 sequence: CASSTLGGGADGYTF. The CDR3 DNA follows: TGTGCCAGCAGCACCCTAGGTGGGGGGGCGGATGGCTACACCTTC.

The chain couples TRBV23-1 to TRBJ1-5; 12 bases fit TRBD1. TRBV23-1 is treated as an ORF (open reading frame) with a function not yet certain. The CDR3 covers 13 residues. V was pared by 11 bases and J by 4 bases, with 3 bases of the junction left unmatched. This chain's CDR3 is CARGQGANQPQHF. The DNA for the CDR3 is TGCGCCCGGGGACAGGGGGCTAATCAGCCCCAGCATTTT.